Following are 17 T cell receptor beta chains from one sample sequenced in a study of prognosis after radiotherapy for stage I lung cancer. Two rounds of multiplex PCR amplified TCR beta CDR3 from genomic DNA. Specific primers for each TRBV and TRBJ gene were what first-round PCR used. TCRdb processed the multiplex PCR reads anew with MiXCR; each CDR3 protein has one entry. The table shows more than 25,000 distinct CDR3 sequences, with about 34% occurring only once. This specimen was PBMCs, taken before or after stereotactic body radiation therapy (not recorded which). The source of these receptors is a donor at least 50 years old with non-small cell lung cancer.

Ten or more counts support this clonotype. CDR3 protein: CATSIRVDGNQPQHF. The DNA for the CDR3 is TGTGCCACCAGCATCCGGGTTGATGGCAATCAGCCCCAGCATTTT. J is TRBJ1-5 and V is TRBV15, with no clear D. The CDR3 covers 15 residues. Germline values: CDR1 LNHNV, CDR2 YYDKDF (reference sequence). The ends were cut back, 4 bases at V and 2 bases at J, with 12 bases in the middle.

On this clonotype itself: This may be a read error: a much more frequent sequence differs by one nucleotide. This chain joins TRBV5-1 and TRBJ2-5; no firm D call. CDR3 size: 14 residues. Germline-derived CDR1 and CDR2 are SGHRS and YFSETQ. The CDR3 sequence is CASSLSQPQEIQYF. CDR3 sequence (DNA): TGCGCCAGCAGCTTGTCCCAGCCGCAAGAGATCCAGTACTTC.

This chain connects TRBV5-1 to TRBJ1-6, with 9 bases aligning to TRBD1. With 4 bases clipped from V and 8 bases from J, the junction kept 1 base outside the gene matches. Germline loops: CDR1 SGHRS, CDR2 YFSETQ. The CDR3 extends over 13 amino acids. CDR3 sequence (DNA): TGCGCCAGCAGCCGGGACAGGGATTCACCCCTCCACTTT. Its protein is CASSRDRDSPLHF.

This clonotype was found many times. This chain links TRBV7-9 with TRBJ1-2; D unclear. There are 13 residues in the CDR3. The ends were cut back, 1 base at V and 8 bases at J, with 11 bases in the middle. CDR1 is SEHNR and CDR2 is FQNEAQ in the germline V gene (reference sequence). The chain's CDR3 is CASSLERHQGYTF. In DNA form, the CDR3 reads TGTGCCAGCAGCTTAGAGCGGCACCAGGGCTACACCTTC.

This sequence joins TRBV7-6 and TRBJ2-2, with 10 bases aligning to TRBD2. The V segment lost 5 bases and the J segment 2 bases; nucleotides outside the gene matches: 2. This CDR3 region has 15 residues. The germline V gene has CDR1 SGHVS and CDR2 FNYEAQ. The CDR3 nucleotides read TGTGCCAGCAGCCGGACTAGCGGCAACACCGGGGAGCTGTTTTTT. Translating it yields CASSRTSGNTGELFF.

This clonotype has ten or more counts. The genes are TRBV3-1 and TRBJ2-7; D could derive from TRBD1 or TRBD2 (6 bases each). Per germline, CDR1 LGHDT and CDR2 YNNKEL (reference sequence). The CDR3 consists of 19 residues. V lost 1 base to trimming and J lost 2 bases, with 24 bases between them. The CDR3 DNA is TGTGCCAGCAGCCAAGCCCGGCAGGCGAATCGGAGGGGGGCCTACGAGCAGTACTTC. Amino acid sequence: CASSQARQANRRGAYEQYF.

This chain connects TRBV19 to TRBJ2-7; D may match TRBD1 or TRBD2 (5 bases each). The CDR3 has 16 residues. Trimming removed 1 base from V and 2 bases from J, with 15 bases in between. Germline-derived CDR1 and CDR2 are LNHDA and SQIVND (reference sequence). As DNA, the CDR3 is TGTGCCAGTAGTATAGGACCACGGGGCCGTACCTACGAGCAGTACTTC. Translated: CASSIGPRGRTYEQYF.

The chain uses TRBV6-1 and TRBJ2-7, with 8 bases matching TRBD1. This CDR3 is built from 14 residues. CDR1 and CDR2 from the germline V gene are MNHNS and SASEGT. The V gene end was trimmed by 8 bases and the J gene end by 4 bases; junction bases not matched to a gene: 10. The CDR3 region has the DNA TGTGCCAGCGGTCAGGACAGGGTGCCATACGAGCAGTACTTC. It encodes CASGQDRVPYEQYF.

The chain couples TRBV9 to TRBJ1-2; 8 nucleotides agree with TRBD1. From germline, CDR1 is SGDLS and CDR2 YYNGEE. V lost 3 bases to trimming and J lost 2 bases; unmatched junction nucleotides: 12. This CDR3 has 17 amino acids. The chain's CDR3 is CASSGGQGATSNYGYTF. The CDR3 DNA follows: TGTGCCAGCAGCGGCGGGCAGGGGGCGACATCCAACTATGGCTACACCTTC.

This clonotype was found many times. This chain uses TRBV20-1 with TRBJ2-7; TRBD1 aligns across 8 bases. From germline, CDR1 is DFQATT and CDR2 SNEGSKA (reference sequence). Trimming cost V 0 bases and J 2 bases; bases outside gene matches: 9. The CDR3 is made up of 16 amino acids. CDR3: CSARESQGATAYEQYF. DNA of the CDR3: TGCAGTGCTAGAGAGTCGCAGGGGGCGACCGCCTACGAGCAGTACTTC.

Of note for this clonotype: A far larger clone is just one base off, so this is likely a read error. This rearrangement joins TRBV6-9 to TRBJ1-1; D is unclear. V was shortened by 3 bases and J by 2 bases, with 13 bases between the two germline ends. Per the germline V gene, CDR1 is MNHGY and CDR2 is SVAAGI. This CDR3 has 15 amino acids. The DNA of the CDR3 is TGTGCCAGCAGTTACCGTACTGCGATTAACACTGAAGCTTTCTTT. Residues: CASSYRTAINTEAFF.

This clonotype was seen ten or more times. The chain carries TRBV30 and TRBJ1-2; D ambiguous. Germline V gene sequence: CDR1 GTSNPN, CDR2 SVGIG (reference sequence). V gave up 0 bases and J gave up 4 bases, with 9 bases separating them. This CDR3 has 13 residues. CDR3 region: CAWSVQPFYGYTF. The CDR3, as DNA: TGTGCCTGGAGTGTACAGCCGTTCTATGGCTACACCTTC.

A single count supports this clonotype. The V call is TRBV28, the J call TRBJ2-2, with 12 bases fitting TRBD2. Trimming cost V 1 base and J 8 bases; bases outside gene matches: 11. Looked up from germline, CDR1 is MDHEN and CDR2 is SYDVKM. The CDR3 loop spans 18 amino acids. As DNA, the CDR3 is TGTGCCAGCAGTTTATTGGCTAGCGGGGGGGCGGGCGCAGGGGAGCTGTTTTTT. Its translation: CASSLLASGGAGAGELFF.

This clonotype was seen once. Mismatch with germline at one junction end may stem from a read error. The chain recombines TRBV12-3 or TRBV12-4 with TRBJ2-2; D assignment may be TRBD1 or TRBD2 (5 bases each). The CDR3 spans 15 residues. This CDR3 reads CASSLGVRRNGEPFF. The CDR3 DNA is TGTGCCAGCAGTTTGGGGGTGCGCAGGAACGGGGAGCCGTTTTTT.

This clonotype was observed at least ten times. CDR3 residues: CASSPDGGRTDTQYF. CDR3 nucleotides: TGTGCCAGCAGCCCAGATGGGGGTAGAACAGATACGCAGTATTTT. This sequence joins TRBV7-3 and TRBJ2-3; the D gene could be TRBD1 or TRBD2 (5 bases each). Germline V CDR1 and CDR2: SGHTA, FQGTGA. Trimming pared 5 bases from V and 3 bases from J, leaving 15 bases between. The CDR3 totals 15 residues.

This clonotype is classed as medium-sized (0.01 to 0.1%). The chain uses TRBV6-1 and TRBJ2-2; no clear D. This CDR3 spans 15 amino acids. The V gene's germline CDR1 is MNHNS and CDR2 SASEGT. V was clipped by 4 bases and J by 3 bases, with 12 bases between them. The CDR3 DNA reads TGTGCCAGCAGTGGCTTGGAAGGCGACACCGGGGAGCTGTTTTTT. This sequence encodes CASSGLEGDTGELFF.

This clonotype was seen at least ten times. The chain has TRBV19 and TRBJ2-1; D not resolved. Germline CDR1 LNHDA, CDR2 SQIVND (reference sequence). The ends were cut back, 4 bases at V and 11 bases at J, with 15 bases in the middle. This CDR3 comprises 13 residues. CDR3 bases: TGTGCCAGTAGTAACCCAGGCGGCGCAAAGCAGTTCTTC. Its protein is CASSNPGGAKQFF.